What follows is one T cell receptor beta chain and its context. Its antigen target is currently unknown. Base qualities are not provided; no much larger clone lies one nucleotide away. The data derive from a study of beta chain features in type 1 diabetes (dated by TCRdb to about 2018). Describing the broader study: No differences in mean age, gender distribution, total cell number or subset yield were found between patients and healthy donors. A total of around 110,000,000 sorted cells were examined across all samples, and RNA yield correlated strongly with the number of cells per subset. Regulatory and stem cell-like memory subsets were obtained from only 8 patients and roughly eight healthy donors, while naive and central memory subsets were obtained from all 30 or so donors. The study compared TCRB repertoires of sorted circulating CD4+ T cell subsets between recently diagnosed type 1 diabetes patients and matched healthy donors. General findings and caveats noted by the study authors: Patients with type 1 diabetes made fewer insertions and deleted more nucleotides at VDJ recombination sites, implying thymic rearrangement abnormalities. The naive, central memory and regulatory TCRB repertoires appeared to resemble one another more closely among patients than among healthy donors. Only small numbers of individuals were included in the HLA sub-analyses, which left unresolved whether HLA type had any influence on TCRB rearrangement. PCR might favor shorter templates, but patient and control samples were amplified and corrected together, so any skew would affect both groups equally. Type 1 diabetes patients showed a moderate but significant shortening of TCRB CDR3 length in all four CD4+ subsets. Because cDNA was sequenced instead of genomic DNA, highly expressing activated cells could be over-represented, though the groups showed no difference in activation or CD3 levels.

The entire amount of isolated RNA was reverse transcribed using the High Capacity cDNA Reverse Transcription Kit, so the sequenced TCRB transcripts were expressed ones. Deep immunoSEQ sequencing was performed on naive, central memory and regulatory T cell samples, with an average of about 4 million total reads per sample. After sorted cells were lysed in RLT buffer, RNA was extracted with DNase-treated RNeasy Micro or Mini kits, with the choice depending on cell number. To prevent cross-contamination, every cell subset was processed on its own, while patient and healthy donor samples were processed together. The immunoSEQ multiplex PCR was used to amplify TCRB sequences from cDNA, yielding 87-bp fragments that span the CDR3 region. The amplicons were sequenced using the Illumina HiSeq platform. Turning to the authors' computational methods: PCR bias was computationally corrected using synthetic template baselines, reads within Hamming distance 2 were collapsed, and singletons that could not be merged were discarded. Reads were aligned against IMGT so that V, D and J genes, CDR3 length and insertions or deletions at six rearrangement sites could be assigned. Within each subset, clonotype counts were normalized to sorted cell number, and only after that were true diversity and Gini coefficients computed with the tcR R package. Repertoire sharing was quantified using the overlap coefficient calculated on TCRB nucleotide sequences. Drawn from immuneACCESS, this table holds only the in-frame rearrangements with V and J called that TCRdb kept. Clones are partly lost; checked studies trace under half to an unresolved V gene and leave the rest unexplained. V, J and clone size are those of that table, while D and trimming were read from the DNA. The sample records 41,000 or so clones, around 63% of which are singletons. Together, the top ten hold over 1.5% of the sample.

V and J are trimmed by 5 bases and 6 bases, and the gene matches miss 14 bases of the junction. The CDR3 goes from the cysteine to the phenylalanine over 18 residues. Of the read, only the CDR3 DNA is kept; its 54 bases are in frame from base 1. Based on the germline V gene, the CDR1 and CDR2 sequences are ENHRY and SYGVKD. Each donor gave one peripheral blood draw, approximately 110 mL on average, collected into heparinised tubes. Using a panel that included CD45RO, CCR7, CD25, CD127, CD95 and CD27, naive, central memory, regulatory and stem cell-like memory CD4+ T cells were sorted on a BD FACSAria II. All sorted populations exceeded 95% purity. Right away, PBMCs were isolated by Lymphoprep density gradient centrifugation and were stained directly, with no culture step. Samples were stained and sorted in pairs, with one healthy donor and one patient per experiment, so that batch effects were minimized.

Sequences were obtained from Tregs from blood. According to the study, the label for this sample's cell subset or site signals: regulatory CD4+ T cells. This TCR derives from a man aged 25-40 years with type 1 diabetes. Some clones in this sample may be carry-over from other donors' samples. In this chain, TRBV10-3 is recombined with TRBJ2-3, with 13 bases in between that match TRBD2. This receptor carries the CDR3 CAISSHRTSGGQNDTQYF. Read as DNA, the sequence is TGTGCCATCAGTTCCCACCGGACTAGCGGGGGCCAAAACGATACGCAGTATTTT.